This T cell receptor (beta chain) was retrieved from a study of shared clonotypes between healthy human individuals. Study-level findings and limits: Relative to memory subsets, naive subsets generally showed larger estimated richness.

On this clone: Antigen specificity is unknown.

The CDR3 loop spans 16 amino acids. The junction had 13 bases not matched to a gene; V was cut back by 10 bases and J by 2 bases. Germline V gene data show CDR1 as SGHAT and CDR2 as FQNNGV. Original handling: ImmunoSEQ output lacked quality scores and full-length reads, limiting matched filtering. Assay: immunoSEQ multiplex PCR; the TCRdb copy retains only in-frame clones and omits some. That table is the source of V, J and clone size, and D and trimming were worked out from the DNA. The table shows around 990,000 clones, with 60% to 80% occurring only once. Subsets obtained from CD4+ cells comprised CD45RA+ naive and CD45RA-negative memory cells.

J is TRBJ2-2 and V is TRBV11-2; 7 bases match TRBD2. This TCR derives from a man between 18 and 35 years old in good health. Some clones in this sample may be carry-over from other donors' samples. The specimen was memory CD4+ T cells from PBMCs. Described subset: CD45RA-negative fraction. DNA of the CDR3: TGTGCCACCTTTACCGGCGGGAGCGGTAACACCGGGGAGCTGTTTTTT. This codes for CATFTGGSGNTGELFF.